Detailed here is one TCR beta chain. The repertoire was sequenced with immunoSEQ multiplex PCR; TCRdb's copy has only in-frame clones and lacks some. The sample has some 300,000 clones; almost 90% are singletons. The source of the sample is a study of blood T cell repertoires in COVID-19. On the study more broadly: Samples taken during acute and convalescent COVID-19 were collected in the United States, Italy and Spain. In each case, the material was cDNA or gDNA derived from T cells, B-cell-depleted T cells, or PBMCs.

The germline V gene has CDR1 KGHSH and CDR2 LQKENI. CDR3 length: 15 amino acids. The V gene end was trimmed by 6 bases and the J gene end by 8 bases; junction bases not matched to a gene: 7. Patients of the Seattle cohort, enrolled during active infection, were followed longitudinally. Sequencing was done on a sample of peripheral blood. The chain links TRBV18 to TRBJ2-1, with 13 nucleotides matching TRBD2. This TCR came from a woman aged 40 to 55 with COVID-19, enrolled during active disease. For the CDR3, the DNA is TGTGCCAGCTCGGAACTAGCGGGAGGGCCACATGAGCAGTTCTTC. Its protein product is CASSELAGGPHEQFF.